Listed below are T cell receptor beta chains from one sample, sequenced in a study of regulatory T cells in long-lasting Graves disease. TCRdb itself ran the multiplex PCR reads through MiXCR, one entry per CDR3 protein. The repertoire holds roughly 410,000 distinct CDR3 sequences, approximately 16% seen once, with around 7.6% in the top ten. This same sample was also taken into another study, of T cells in Graves' hyperthyroidism and ophthalmopathy.

The specimen was peripheral blood mononuclear cells (PBMCs), collected at new diagnosis, from a patient treated with antithyroid drugs. All receptors derive from a woman aged 40 to 50 with Graves disease. Each CDR3 is given with its conserved first and last residue. The D gene is left open where the match is weak. Expanded clones are given a class, and other clones once, few, many or no size at all.

>TRBJ2-3|16|many|TRBV7-8|NA
CASSSPGGSITDTQYF
TGTGCCAGCAGCTCCCCGGGGGGCTCCATCACAGATACGCAGTATTTT
>TRBJ2-1|18|NA|TRBV7-6|TRBD2
CASSLEVVGGGSYNEQFF
TGTGCCAGCAGCTTAGAAGTAGTGGGGGGGGGGTCCTACAATGAGCAGTTCTTC
>TRBJ2-1|16|NA|TRBV5-4|TRBD2
CASSFSGAFEYNQQFF
TGTGCCAGCAGCTTCAGCGGGGCCTTTGAGTACAATCAGCAGTTCTTC
>TRBJ2-5|15|many|TRBV24-1|NA
CATSDPTGLQETQYF
TGTGCCACCAGTGACCCGACAGGTTTACAAGAGACCCAGTACTTC
>TRBJ2-3|15|NA|TRBV11-2|TRBD2
CASSSNSGRGDTQYF
TGTGCCAGCAGCTCCAATAGCGGGAGAGGAGATACGCAGTATTTT
>TRBJ2-2|15|many|TRBV7-2|NA
CASSPATVRAGELFF
TGTGCCAGCAGCCCGGCCACAGTACGAGCCGGGGAGCTGTTTTTT
>TRBJ1-5|15|few|TRBV27|TRBD1
CASSTHGTVNQPQHF
TGTGCCAGCAGTACACACGGGACAGTCAATCAGCCCCAGCATTTT
>TRBJ2-2|12|many|TRBV19|NA
CASSIDRGPLFF
TGTGCCAGTAGTATAGACAGAGGACCTCTGTTTTTT
>TRBJ2-6|17|few|TRBV14|NA
CASSQDVEESGANVLTF
TGTGCCAGCAGCCAAGATGTTGAGGAATCTGGGGCCAACGTCCTGACTTTC
>TRBJ2-5|17|many|TRBV20-1|TRBD2
CSARRRGLAGGRETQYF
TGCAGTGCTAGGAGGAGGGGGTTAGCGGGAGGGCGCGAGACCCAGTACTTC
>TRBJ1-1|16|few|TRBV11-3|NA
CASSWSTGGTNTEAFF
TGTGCCAGCAGCTGGTCAACGGGTGGAACGAACACTGAAGCTTTCTTT
>TRBJ2-6|18|few|TRBV12-5|NA
CASGLPAVGGSGANVLTF
TGTGCTAGTGGTTTGCCAGCAGTTGGGGGCTCTGGGGCCAACGTCCTGACTTTC
>TRBJ2-3|16|few|TRBV5-6|NA
CASSSLDSSGTDTQYF
TGTGCCAGCAGCTCCCTCGACAGTTCGGGCACAGATACGCAGTATTTT
>TRBJ2-1|14|many|TRBV6-2/TRBV6-3|NA
CASRTLDSYNEQFF
TGTGCCAGCAGAACCTTGGATTCCTACAATGAGCAGTTCTTC
>TRBJ2-1|11|few|TRBV20-1|NA
CSAYSRNEQFF
TGCAGTGCTTATAGCCGCAATGAGCAGTTCTTC
>TRBJ1-1|13|many|TRBV20-1|NA
CSARGEGGTEAFF
TGCAGTGCTAGGGGAGAAGGGGGCACTGAAGCTTTCTTT
>TRBJ2-7|15|many|TRBV12-5|NA
CASAGGGVLTYEQYF
TGTGCTAGTGCCGGGGGAGGCGTACTCACCTACGAGCAGTACTTC
>TRBJ2-7|14|many|TRBV7-3|TRBD2
CASSARGRFYEQYF
TGTGCCAGCAGCGCTCGCGGGAGGTTTTACGAGCAGTACTTC
>TRBJ2-4|17|many|TRBV7-2|NA
CASSQGAIWKAKNIQYF
TGTGCCAGCAGCCAAGGGGCGATTTGGAAGGCCAAAAACATTCAGTACTTC
>TRBJ2-1|12|NA|TRBV13|NA
CASSLDGLEQFF
TGTGCCAGCAGCTTAGATGGGTTGGAGCAGTTCTTC
>TRBJ2-5|15|many|TRBV11-2|TRBD2
CASSRPLAGGETQYF
TGTGCCAGCAGCCGACCATTAGCGGGAGGGGAGACCCAGTACTTC
>TRBJ1-2|16|many|TRBV28|TRBD1
CASSLTGTGPYYGYTF
TGTGCCAGCAGTTTGACGGGGACAGGCCCATACTATGGCTACACCTTC
>TRBJ1-2|14|many|TRBV28|TRBD1
CASNLNRGLAGYTF
TGTGCCAGCAACTTGAACAGGGGTTTGGCTGGCTACACCTTC
>TRBJ2-1|15|NA|TRBV7-9|NA
CASSPPDSDYDEQFF
TGTGCCAGCAGCCCCCCTGACAGTGATTACGATGAGCAGTTCTTC
>TRBJ2-3|19|NA|TRBV20-1|TRBD2
CSAIREPKKAGALTDTQYF
TGCAGCGCAATCCGGGAACCAAAGAAAGCGGGAGCTTTGACAGATACGCAGTATTTT
>TRBJ2-5|14|NA|TRBV5-1|TRBD2
CASSPDGGEPAQYF
TGCGCCAGCAGCCCCGACGGGGGGGAGCCGGCCCAGTACTTC
>TRBJ2-5|14|NA|TRBV15|TRBD2
CATSRESGRETQYF
TGTGCCACCAGCAGAGAATCCGGGAGGGAGACCCAGTACTTC
>TRBJ2-5|13|many|TRBV30|TRBD1
CAWSGDREETQYF
TGTGCCTGGAGTGGGGACAGGGAAGAGACCCAGTACTTC
>TRBJ2-5|15|NA|TRBV18|NA
CASLPSLTAEETQYF
TGTGCCAGCTTACCTTCCTTGACTGCCGAAGAGACCCAGTACTTC
>TRBJ1-2|14|few|TRBV7-2|NA
CASSRAGDDYGYTF
TGTGCCAGCAGCCGGGCCGGGGACGACTATGGCTACACCTTC
>TRBJ2-3|16|many|TRBV2|TRBD2
CASSEAAGGFTDTQYF
TGTGCCAGCAGTGAGGCAGCGGGGGGCTTCACAGATACGCAGTATTTT
>TRBJ1-5|16|few|TRBV18|NA
CASSPGTAYSNQPQHF
TGTGCCAGCTCACCAGGGACCGCGTATAGCAATCAGCCCCAGCATTTT
>TRBJ2-7|13|NA|TRBV12-3/TRBV12-4|TRBD1
CASSGTGGNEQYF
TGTGCCAGCAGTGGGACAGGGGGCAACGAGCAGTACTTC
>TRBJ1-1|17|NA|TRBV3-1|NA
CASSQETGQSQNTEAFF
TGTGCCAGCAGCCAGGAAACGGGACAAAGTCAGAACACTGAAGCTTTCTTT